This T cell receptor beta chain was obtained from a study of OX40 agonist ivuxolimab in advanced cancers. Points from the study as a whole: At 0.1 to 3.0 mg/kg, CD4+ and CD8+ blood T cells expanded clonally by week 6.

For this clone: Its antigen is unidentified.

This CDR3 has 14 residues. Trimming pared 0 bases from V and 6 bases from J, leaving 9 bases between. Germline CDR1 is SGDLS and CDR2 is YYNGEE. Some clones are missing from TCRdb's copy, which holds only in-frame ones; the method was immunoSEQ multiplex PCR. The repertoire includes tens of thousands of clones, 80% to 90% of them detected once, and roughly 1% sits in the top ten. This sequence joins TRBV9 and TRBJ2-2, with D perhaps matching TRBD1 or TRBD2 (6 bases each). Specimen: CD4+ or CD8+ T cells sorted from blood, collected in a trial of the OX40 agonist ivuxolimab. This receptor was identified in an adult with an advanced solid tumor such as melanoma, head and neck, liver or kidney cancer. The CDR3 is CASSVVGGSGELFF. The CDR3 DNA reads TGTGCCAGCAGCGTAGTGGGGGGCTCCGGGGAGCTGTTTTTT. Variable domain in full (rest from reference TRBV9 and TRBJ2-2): DSGVTQTPKHLITATGQRVTLRCSPRSGDLSVYWYQQSLDQGLQFLIQYYNGEERAKGNILERFSAQQFPDLHSELNLSSLELGDSALYFCASSVVGGSGELFFGEGSRLTVL.